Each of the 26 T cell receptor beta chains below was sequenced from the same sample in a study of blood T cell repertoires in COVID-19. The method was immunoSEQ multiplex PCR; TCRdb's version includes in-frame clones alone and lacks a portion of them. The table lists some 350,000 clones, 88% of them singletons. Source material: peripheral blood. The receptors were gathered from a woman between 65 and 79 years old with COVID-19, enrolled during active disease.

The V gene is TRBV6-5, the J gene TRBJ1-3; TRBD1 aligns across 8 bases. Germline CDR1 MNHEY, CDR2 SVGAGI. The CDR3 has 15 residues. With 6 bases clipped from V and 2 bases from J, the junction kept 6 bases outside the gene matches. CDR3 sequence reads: CASSNSDRAGNTIYF. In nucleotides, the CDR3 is TGTGCCAGCAGCAATTCGGACAGGGCTGGAAACACCATATATTTT.

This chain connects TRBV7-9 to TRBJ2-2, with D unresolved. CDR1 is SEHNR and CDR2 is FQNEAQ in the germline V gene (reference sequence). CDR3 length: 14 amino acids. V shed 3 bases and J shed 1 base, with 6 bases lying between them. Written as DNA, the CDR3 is TGTGCCAGCAGCTTGGTAGAGAACACCGGGGAGCTGTTTTTT. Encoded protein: CASSLVENTGELFF.

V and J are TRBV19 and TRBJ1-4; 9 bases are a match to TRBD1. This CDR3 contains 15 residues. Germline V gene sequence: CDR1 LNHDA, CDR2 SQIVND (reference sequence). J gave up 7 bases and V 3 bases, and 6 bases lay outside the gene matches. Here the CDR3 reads CASSILGTGSEKLFF. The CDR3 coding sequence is TGTGCCAGTAGTATTTTAGGGACAGGGTCTGAAAAACTGTTTTTT. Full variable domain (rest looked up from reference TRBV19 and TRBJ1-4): DGGITQSPKYLFRKEGQNVTLSCEQNLNHDAMYWYRQDPGQGLRLIYYSQIVNDFQKGDIAEGYSVSREKKESFPLTVTSAQKNPTAFYLCASSILGTGSEKLFFGSGTQLSVL.

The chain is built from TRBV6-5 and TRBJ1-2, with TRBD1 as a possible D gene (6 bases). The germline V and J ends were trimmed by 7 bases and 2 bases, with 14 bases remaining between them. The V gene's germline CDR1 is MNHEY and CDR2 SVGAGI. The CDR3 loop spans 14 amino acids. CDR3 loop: CASTGGAGNYGYTF. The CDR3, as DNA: TGTGCCAGCACGGGGGGGGCAGGGAACTATGGCTACACCTTC.

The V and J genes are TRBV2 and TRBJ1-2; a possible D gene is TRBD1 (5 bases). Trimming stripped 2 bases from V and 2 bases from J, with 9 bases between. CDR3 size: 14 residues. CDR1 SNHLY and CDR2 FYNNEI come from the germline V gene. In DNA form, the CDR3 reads TGTGCCAGCAGTGAAAGGGCAGGGAACTATGGCTACACCTTC. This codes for CASSERAGNYGYTF.

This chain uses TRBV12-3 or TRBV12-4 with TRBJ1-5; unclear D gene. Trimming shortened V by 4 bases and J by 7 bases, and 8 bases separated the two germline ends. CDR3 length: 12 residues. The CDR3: CASSSRVQPQHF. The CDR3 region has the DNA TGTGCCAGCAGTTCGCGCGTCCAGCCCCAGCATTTT.

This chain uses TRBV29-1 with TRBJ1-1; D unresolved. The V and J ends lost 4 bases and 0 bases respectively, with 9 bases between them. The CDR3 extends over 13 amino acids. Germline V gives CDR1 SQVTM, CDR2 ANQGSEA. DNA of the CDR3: TGCAGCGTTGTGCCAGGATTGAACACTGAAGCTTTCTTT. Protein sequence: CSVVPGLNTEAFF.

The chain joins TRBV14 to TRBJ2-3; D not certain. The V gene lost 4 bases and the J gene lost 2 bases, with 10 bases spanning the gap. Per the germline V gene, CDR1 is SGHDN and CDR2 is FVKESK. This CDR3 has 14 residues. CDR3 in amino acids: CASSRGVNTDTQYF. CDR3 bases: TGTGCCAGCAGCCGAGGCGTTAACACAGATACGCAGTATTTT.

The CDR3 region is CASSQDPRGNSPLHF. The CDR3 DNA is TGTGCCAGCAGCCAAGACCCCCGCGGGAATTCACCCCTCCACTTT. The chain couples TRBV4-2 to TRBJ1-6, with no clear D. Looked up from germline, CDR1 is LGHNA and CDR2 is YNFKEQ. The CDR3 covers 15 residues. The V end lost 0 bases, the J end lost 7 bases, and 10 bases lay between the germline ends.

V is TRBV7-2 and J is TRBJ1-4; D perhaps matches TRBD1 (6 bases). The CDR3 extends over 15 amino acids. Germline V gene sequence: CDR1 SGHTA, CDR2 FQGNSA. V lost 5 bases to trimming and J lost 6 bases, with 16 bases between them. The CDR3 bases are TGTGCCAGCAGCCTCCAGCGGGGGCTCTATGAAAAACTGTTTTTT. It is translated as CASSLQRGLYEKLFF.

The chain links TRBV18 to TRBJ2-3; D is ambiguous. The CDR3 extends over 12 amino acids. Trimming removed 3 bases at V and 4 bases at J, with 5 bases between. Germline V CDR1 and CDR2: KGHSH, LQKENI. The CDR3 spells CASSPLSDTQYF. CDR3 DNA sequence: TGTGCCAGCTCACCTCTCTCAGATACGCAGTATTTT. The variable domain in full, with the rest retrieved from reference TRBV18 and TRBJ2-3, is NAGVMQNPRHLVRRRGQEARLRCSPMKGHSHVYWYRQLPEEGLKFMVYLQKENIIDESGMPKERFSAEFPKEGPSILRIQQVVRGDSAAYFCASSPLSDTQYFGPGTRLTVL.

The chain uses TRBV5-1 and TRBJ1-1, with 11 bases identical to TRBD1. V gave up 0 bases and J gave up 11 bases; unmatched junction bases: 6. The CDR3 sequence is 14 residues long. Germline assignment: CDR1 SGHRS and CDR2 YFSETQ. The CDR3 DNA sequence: TGCGCCAGCAGCTTGGTAGAGGGACAGGGGGTTGCTTTCTTT. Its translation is CASSLVEGQGVAFF.

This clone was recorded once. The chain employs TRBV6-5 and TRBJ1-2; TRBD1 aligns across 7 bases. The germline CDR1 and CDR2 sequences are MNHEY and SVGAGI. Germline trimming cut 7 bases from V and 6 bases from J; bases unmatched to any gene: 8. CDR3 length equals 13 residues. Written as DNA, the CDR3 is TGTGCCAGCACCGGGGGACAGAAAGATGGCTACACCTTC. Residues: CASTGGQKDGYTF.

The CDR3: CASRTGTDTEAFF. CDR3 nucleotides: TGTGCCAGCAGGACAGGGACGGACACTGAAGCTTTCTTT. The chain has TRBV3-1 (or the pseudogene TRBV3-2) and TRBJ1-1; 7 bases match TRBD1. V lost 6 bases to trimming and J lost 3 bases; unmatched junction nucleotides: 4. The CDR3 runs to 13 residues. CDR1 and CDR2 (germline): LGHDT, YNNKEL (reference sequence).

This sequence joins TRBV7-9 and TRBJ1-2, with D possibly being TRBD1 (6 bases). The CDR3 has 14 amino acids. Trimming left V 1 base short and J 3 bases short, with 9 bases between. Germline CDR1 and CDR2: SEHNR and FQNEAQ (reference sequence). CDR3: CASSLVPGDYGYTF. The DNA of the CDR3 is TGTGCCAGCAGCTTAGTACCAGGGGACTATGGCTACACCTTC.

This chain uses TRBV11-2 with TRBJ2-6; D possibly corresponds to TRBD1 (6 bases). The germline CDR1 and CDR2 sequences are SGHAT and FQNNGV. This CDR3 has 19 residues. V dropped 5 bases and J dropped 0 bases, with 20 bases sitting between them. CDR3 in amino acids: CASSTPFDRKLSGANVLTF. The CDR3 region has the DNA TGTGCCAGCAGCACACCCTTCGACAGGAAACTCTCTGGGGCCAACGTCCTGACTTTC.

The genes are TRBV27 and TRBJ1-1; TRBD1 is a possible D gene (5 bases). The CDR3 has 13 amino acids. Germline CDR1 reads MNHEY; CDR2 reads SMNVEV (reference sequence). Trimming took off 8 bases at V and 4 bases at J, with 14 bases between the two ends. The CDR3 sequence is CASARGEVTEAFF. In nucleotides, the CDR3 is TGTGCCAGCGCCCGGGGGGAAGTCACTGAAGCTTTCTTT.

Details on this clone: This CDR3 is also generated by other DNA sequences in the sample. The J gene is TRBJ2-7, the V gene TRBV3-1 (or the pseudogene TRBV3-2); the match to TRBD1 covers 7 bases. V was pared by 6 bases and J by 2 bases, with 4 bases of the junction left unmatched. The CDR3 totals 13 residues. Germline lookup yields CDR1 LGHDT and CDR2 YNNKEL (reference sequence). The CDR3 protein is CASSRQGTYEQYF. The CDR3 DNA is TGTGCCAGCAGTCGACAGGGAACCTACGAGCAGTACTTC.

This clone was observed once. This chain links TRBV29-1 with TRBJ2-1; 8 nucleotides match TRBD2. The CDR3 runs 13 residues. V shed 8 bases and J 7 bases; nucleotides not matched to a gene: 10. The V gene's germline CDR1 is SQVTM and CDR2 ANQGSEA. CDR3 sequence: CSFSGGAWNEQFF. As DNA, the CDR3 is TGCAGCTTCTCCGGGGGGGCCTGGAATGAGCAGTTCTTC.

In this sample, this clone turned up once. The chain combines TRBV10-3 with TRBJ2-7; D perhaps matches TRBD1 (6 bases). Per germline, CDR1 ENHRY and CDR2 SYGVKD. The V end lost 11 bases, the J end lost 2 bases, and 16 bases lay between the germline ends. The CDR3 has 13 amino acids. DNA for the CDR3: TGTGCCTCACAGGGAAACCGACCCTACGAGCAGTACTTC. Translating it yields CASQGNRPYEQYF.

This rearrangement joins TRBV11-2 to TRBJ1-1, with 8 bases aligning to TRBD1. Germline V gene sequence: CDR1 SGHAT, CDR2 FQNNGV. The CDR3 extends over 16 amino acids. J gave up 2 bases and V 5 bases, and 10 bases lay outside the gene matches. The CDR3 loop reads CASSPFGTGLNTEAFF. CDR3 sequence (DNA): TGTGCCAGCAGCCCATTTGGGACAGGACTAAACACTGAAGCTTTCTTT.

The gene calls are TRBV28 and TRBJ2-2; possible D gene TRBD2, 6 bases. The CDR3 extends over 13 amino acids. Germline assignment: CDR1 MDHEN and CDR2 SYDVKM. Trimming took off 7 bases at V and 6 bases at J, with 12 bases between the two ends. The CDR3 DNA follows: TGTGCCAGCACTCCCGGGGGACCCGGGGAGCTGTTTTTT. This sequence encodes CASTPGGPGELFF.

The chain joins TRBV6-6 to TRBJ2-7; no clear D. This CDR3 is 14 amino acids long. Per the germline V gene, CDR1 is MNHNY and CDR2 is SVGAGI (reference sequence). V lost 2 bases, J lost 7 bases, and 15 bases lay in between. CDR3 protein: CASSYASPSEEQYF. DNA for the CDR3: TGTGCCAGCAGTTACGCTTCCCCGAGCGAAGAGCAGTACTTC.

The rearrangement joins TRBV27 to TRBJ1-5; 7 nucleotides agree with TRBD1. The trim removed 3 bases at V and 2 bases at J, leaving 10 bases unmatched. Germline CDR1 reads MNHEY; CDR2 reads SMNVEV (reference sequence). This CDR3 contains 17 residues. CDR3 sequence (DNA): TGTGCCAGCAGTTTGGGACAGTCCCAATTTGGCAATCAGCCCCAGCATTTT. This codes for CASSLGQSQFGNQPQHF.

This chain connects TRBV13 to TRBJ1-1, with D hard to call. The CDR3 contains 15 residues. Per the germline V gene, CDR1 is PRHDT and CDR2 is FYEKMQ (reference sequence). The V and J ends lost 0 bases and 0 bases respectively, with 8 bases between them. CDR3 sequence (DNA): TGTGCCAGCAGCTTAGGGGCCAATATGAACACTGAAGCTTTCTTT. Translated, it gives CASSLGANMNTEAFF.

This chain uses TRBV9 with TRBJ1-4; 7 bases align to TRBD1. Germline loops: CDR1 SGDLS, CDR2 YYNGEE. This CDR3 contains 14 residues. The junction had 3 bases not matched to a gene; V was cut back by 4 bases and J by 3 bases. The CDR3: CASSTRGANEKLFF. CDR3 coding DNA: TGTGCCAGCAGCACCAGGGGGGCTAATGAAAAACTGTTTTTT.